This paragraph reports one TCR beta chain. There are a few counts of this clonotype. What this receptor recognizes is not known. Base qualities were left out, and no much larger clone turns up one base away. Inclusive of the bounding cysteine and valine, the CDR3 is 13 residues long. CDR3 DNA is the only sequence kept; it has 39 bases, read in frame from the first base. Trimming costs V 2 bases and J 4 bases, and their ends lie 12 bases apart. Reading the germline V gene (reference sequence) gives CDR1 DFQATT and CDR2 SNEGSKA. These data are taken from a study of T cell repertoires in cytomegalovirus infection (dated by TCRdb to about 2019). Describing the broader study: Because public TCR beta signatures pointed to carriage of CMV infection together with the matching HLA type, the HLA type of each donor mattered for the analysis.

Broader findings and caveats from the paper: In the ex vivo response, HLA-C-restricted CMV-specific TCR beta clonotypes were dominant, and in two of eight donors the single most frequent clonotype came from this HLA-C-restricted group. Carriers of CMV infection plus the relevant HLA type were discriminated by the cumulative frequency of public TCR beta family members in the study cohort and in an independent approximately 400-donor cohort.

The instrument was an Illumina HiSeq 1500. TCRdb itself trimmed the public reads at Q25 with fastp, ran MiXCR and retained productive beta chains. Each CDR3 protein gets just one entry, which takes the most common genes and DNA from the rows behind it. The sample has about 300,000 distinct CDR3 sequences on record, around 9.6% of them singletons. The ten largest clones add up to 2% to 3% of the sample. This receptor was identified in a human donor in good health (CMV status not recorded). Some clones in this sample may be carry-over from other donors' samples. Input material: PBMCs. The sequence is built from TRBV20-1 and TRBJ2-7, with no confidently assigned D gene. The sequenced DNA is TGCAGTGCTAGAAGCAAGGGTGCATACGAGCAGTACGTC. This encodes CSARSKGAYEQYV.